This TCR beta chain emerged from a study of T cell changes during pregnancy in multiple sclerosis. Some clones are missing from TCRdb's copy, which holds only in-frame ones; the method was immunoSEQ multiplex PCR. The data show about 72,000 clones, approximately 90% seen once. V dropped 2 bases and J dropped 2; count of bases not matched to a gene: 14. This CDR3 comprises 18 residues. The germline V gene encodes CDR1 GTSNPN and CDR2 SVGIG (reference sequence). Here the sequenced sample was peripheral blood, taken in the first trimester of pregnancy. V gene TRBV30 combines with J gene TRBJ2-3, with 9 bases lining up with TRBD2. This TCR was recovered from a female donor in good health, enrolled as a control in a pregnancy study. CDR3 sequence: CAWSHGRGGYFHTDTQYF. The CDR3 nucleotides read TGTGCCTGGAGTCACGGGCGGGGGGGCTATTTTCACACAGATACGCAGTATTTT.